One TCR beta chain is described in this entry. Antigen specificity is unknown. These data originate in a study of cytomegalovirus exposure and HLA in healthy donors. Study-wide findings and caveats: A previous analysis found most TCR beta V segments productive roughly 87% or roughly 30% of the time. In a later analysis, specific HLA alleles were associated with some 16,000 TCR beta sequences at a 0.05 false discovery rate. Despite most TCR sequences being rare, some public TCRs occurred in many donors. Later analysis reportedly placed an Asian-associated ancestry cluster below the roughly 700-donor mean in N-insertions.

Germline trimming cut 5 bases from V and 4 bases from J; bases unmatched to any gene: 11. Per germline, CDR1 MDHEN and CDR2 SYDVKM. This CDR3 comprises 16 residues. Primers: 60 Vbeta forward and 13 Jbeta reverse. The data were produced by immunoSEQ multiplex PCR, yet TCRdb's version contains in-frame clones alone and is incomplete. The table lists some 180,000 clones, 70% to 75% of them singletons, with 2.9% in the top ten. The V gene is TRBV28, the J gene TRBJ1-2, with TRBD1 identical over 9 bases. This clonotype was obtained from a male donor in good health and CMV-seronegative. Sequenced material: PBMCs. The CDR3: CASSPSTGGEVYGYTF. In DNA form, the CDR3 reads TGTGCCAGCAGTCCCTCGACAGGGGGAGAGGTCTATGGCTACACCTTC.